The rows below give T cell receptor beta chains drawn from one sample of a study of CXCR3-negative and CXCR3-positive naive CD8 T cells. TCRdb reworked the 5' RACE reads into one entry per CDR3 protein, no DNA. With 5,100 or so distinct CDR3 sequences in the sample, the ten largest clones hold 1.5% to 2%. The specimen was naive CXCR3+ CD8+ T cells from blood. The receptors were gathered from a human donor in good health. Some clones in this sample may be carry-over from other donors' samples. Each CDR3 is given with its conserved first and last residue. Clone size is not always given. Where it is, it says once, few, many or a class for expanded clones.

cdr3_aa clone_size j_call v_call
CASSQAPGGNTGELFF medium-sized TRBJ2-2 TRBV4-2
CASSVGGDSYEQYF NA TRBJ2-7 TRBV9
CASSAGTGANYGYTF NA TRBJ1-2 TRBV9
CSASTIMNTEAFF NA TRBJ1-1 TRBV20-1
CASSLEGTGNTEAFF NA TRBJ1-1 TRBV5-1
CASSATYEQYF NA TRBJ2-7 TRBV25-1
CSAIRTASSYEQYF NA TRBJ2-7 TRBV20-1
CASSFDTGELFF NA TRBJ2-2 TRBV7-9
CSVESAGASSDEQFF NA TRBJ2-1 TRBV29-1
CASTPSANYGYTF NA TRBJ1-2 TRBV6-9
CASSELLAGDGETQYF NA TRBJ2-5 TRBV25-1
CASSQWFSHEQYF NA TRBJ2-7 TRBV14
CATSADRSGRYGYTF NA TRBJ1-2 TRBV15
CASSLAPGSYEQYF NA TRBJ2-7 TRBV5-1
CASRPKEGSWRSTEAFF medium-sized TRBJ1-1 TRBV4-3